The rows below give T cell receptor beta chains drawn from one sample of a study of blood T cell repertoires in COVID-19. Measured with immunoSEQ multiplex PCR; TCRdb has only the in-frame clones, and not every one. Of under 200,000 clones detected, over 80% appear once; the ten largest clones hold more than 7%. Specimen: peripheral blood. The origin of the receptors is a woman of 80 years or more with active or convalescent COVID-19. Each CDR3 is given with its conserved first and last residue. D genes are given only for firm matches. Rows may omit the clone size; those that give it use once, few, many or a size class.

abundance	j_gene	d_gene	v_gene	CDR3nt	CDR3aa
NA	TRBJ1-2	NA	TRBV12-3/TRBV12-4	TGTGCCAGCACCCCCGGGGGACTCCATGGCTACACCTTC	CASTPGGLHGYTF
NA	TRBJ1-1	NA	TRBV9	TGTGCCAGCAGCGTAACAGGGATGACTGAAGCTTTCTTT	CASSVTGMTEAFF
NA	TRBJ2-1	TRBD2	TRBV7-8	TGTGCCAGCAGCTATGTAGCGGGGGGGACCTACAATGAGCAGTTCTTC	CASSYVAGGTYNEQFF
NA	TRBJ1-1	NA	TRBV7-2	TGTGCCAGCAGCTTCAATAAGAGGAACACTGAAGCTTTCTTT	CASSFNKRNTEAFF
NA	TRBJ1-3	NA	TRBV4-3	TGCGCCATGGGAGGTATGGGAAACACCATATATTTT	CAMGGMGNTIYF
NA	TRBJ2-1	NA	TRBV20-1	TGCAGTGCTACCAGTCGCAATGAGCAGTTCTTC	CSATSRNEQFF
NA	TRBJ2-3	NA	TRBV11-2	TGTGCCAGCCACCCGGGAGGGACAGTCCTTTTAGATACGCAGTATTTT	CASHPGGTVLLDTQYF
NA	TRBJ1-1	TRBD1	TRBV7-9	TGTGCCAGCGACGCGGACAGGGTTCGGACTGAAGCTTTCTTT	CASDADRVRTEAFF
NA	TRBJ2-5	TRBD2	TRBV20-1	TGCAGTGCCAATAGCGGGGGGCCTCAGAACTTC	CSANSGGPQNF
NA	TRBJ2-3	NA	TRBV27	TGTGCCAGCAGTTTTCGCGCAGGGATGCAGTATTTT	CASSFRAGMQYF
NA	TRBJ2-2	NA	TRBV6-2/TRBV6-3	TGTGCCAGCAGCCAAGGAGGGGTCAGCACCGGGGAGCTGTTTTTT	CASSQGGVSTGELFF
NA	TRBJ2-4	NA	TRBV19	TGTGCCAGCCTCGGGGAGTACAAAAACATTCAGTACTTC	CASLGEYKNIQYF
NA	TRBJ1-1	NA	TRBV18	TGTGCCAGCTCCCGCGATGAGCCAGGGTTATTAGGGAACACTGAAGCTTTCTTT	CASSRDEPGLLGNTEAFF
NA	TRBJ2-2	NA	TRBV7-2	TGTGCCAGCAGCTTAGCCCCCACGAGTACCGGGGAGCTGTTTTTT	CASSLAPTSTGELFF
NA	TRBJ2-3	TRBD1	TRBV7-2	TGTGCCAGCAGCTTCCCGGGACAGGCTGTAACAGATACGCAGTATTTT	CASSFPGQAVTDTQYF
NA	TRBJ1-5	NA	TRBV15	TGTGCCACCAGCAGAGATCCATTAGACGGGAGCAATCAGCCCCAGCATTTT	CATSRDPLDGSNQPQHF
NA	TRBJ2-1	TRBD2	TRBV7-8	TGTGCCAGCAGCCCCTCGCGGGGGGGCCGGAATGAGCAGTTCTTC	CASSPSRGGRNEQFF
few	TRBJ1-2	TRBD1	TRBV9	TGTGCCAGCAGCGTAGCGGCAGACAGGGGGGGTGGCTACACCTTC	CASSVAADRGGGYTF
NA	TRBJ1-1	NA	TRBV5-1	TGCGCCAGCACAAATGGACATCAGAACACTGAAGCTTTCTTT	CASTNGHQNTEAFF
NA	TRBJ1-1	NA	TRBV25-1	TGTGCCAGCAGTGAATCCCGGAATAGCGTGAACACTGAAGCTTTCTTT	CASSESRNSVNTEAFF
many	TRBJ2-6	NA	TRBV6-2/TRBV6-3	TGTGCCAGCAGTCGGCAGGGGGTCGGGAGCTCTGGGGCCAACGTCCTGACTTTC	CASSRQGVGSSGANVLTF
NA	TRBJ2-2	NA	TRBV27	TGTGCCAGCAAGCAGGGGGGCACCCTCACCGGGGAGCTGTTTTTT	CASKQGGTLTGELFF
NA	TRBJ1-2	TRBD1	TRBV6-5	TGTGCCAGCAGTTTAACAGGGGGTGATGGCTACACCTTC	CASSLTGGDGYTF
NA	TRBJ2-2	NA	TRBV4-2	TGTGCCAGCAGCCTTTTTTCCCTTGCGAACACCGGGGAGCTGTTTTTT	CASSLFSLANTGELFF